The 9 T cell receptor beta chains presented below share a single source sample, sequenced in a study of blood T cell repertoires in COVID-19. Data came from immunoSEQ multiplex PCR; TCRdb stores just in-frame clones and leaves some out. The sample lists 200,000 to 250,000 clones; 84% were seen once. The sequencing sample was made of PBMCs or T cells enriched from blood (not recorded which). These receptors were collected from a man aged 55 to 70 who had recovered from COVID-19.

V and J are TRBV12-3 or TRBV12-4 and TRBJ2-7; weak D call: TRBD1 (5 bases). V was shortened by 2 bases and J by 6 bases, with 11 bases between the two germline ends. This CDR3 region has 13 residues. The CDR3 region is CASSLIWGTEQYF. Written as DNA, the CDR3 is TGTGCCAGCAGTTTAATCTGGGGCACCGAGCAGTACTTC.

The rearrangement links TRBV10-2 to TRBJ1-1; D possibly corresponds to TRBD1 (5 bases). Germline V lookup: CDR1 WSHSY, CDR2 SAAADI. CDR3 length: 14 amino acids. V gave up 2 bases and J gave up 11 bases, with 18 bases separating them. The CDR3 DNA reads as TGCGCCAGCAGTGAGGTTCGGCAGGGATATAGCGCTTTCTTT. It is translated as CASSEVRQGYSAFF.

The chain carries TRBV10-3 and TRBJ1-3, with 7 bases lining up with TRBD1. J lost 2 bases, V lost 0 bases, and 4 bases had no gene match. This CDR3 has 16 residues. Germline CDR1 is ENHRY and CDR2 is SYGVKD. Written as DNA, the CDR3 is TGTGCCATCAGTGAGTCTACAGGGGACCCTGGAAACACCATATATTTT. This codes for CAISESTGDPGNTIYF.

In DNA, the CDR3 is TGCGCCAGCAGTCAGGATACCTCTGGAAACACCATATATTTT. Translating gives CASSQDTSGNTIYF. The chain combines TRBV5-1 with TRBJ1-3; D gene unclear. The length of the CDR3 is 14 residues. V was clipped by 5 bases and J by 0 bases, with 9 bases between them. Germline V CDR1 and CDR2: SGHRS, YFSETQ.

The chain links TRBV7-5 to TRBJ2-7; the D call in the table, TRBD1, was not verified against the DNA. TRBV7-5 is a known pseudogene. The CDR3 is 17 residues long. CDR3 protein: CARSPPPSGPGVYEQYF. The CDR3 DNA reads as TGTGCCAGAAGCCCACCTCCTTCCGGCCCAGGGGTTTACGAGCAGTACTTC.

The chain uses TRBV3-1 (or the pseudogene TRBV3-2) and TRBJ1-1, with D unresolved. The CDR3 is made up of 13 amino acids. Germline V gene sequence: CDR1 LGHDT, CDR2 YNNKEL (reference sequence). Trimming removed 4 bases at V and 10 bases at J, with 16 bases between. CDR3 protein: CASSLGRVGVAFF. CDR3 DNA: TGTGCCAGCAGCCTTGGGCGGGTCGGAGTAGCTTTCTTT.

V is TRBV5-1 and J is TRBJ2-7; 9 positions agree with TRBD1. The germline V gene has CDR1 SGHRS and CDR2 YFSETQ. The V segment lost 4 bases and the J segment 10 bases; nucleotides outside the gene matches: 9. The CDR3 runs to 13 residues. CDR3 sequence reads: CASSLGQGTPQYF. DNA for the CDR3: TGCGCCAGCAGCCTCGGACAGGGGACCCCTCAGTACTTC. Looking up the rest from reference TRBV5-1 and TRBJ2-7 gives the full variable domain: KAGVTQTPRYLIKTRGQQVTLSCSPISGHRSVSWYQQTPGQGLQFLFEYFSETQRNKGNFPGRFSGRQFSNSRSEMNVSTLELGDSALYLCASSLGQGTPQYFGPGTRLTVT.

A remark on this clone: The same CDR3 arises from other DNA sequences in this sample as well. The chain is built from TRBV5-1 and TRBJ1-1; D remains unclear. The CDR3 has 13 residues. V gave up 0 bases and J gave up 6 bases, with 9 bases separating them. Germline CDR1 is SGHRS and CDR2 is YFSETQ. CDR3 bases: TGCGCCAGCAGCTTGGTAGAGGGAGCTGAAGCTTTCTTT. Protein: CASSLVEGAEAFF. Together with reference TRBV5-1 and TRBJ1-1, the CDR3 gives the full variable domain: KAGVTQTPRYLIKTRGQQVTLSCSPISGHRSVSWYQQTPGQGLQFLFEYFSETQRNKGNFPGRFSGRQFSNSRSEMNVSTLELGDSALYLCASSLVEGAEAFFGQGTRLTVV.

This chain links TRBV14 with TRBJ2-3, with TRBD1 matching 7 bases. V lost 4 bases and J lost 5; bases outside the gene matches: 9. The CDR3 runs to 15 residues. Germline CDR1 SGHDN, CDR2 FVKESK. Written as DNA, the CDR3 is TGTGCCAGCAGCCCTACGACAGGGATGGGAGATACGCAGTATTTT. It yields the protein CASSPTTGMGDTQYF.